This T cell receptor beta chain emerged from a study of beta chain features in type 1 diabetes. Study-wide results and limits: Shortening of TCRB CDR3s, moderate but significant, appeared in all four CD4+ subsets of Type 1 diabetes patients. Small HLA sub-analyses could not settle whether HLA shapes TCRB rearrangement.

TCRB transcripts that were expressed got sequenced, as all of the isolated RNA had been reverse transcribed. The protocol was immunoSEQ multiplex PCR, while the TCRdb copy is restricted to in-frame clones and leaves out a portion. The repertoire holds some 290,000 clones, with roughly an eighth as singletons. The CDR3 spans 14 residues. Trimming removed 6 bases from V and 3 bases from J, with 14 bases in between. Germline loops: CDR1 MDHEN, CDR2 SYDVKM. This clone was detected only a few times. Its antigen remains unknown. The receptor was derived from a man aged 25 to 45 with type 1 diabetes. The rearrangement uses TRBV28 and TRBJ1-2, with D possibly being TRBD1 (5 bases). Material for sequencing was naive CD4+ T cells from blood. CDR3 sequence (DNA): TGTGCCAGCAGCTTCCCCAGGGCCGACTATGGCTACACCTTC. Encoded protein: CASSFPRADYGYTF.